This T cell receptor (beta chain) stems from a study of blood T cell repertoires in COVID-19. This clone was picked up a small number of times. Germline V CDR1 and CDR2: MGHDK, SYGVNS. This CDR3 is built from 15 residues. Trimming shortened V by 2 bases and J by 2 bases, and 13 bases separated the two germline ends. Assay used: immunoSEQ multiplex PCR; TCRdb lists only in-frame clones, some missing. The profile covers around 190,000 clones, with roughly four fifths appearing a single time and less than 10% taken by the ten largest. This clonotype was obtained from a woman in her 70s with COVID-19, enrolled during active disease. The sequencing sample was made of peripheral blood. The gene calls are TRBV25-1 and TRBJ2-7; no definite D call. For the CDR3, the DNA is TGTGCCAGCAGTGAAGGATACAGAGAAGCCTACGAGCAGTACTTC. Translating gives CASSEGYREAYEQYF.